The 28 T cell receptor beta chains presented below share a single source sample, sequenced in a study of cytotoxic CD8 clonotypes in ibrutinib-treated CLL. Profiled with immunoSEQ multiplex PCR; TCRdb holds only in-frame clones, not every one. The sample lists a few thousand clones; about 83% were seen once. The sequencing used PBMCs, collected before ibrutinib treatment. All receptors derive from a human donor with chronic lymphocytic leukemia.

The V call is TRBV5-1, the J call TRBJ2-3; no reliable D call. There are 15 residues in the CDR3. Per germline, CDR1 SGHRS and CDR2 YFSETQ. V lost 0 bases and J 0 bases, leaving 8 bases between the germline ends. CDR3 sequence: CASSLEGASTDTQYF. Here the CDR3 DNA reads TGCGCCAGCAGCTTGGAAGGAGCCAGCACAGATACGCAGTATTTT.

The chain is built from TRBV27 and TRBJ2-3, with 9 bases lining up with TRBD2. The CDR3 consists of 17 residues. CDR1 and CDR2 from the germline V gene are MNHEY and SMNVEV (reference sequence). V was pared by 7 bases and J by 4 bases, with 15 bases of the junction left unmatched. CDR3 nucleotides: TGTGCCAGCAACATACGAGCGGGAGGTAGAGGCGCAGATACGCAGTATTTT. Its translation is CASNIRAGGRGADTQYF.

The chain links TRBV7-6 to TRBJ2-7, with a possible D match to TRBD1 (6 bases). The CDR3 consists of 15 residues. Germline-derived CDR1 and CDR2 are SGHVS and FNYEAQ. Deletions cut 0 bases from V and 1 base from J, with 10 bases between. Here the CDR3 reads CASSLASDSSYEQYF. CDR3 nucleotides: TGTGCCAGCAGCTTAGCCTCGGACAGTTCCTACGAGCAGTACTTC.

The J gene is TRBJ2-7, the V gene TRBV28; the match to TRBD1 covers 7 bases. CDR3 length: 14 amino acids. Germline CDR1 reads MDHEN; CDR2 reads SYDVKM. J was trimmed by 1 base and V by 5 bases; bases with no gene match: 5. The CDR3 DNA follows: TGTGCCAGCAGTACCCGACAGGGATCCTACGAGCAGTACTTC. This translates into CASSTRQGSYEQYF.

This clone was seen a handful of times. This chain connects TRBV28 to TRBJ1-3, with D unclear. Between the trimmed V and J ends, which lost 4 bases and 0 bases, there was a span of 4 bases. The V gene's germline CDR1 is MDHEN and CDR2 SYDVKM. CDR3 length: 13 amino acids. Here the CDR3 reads CASSSHSGNTIYF. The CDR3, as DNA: TGTGCCAGCAGTTCTCACTCTGGAAACACCATATATTTT. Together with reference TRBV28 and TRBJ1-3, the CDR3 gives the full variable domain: DVKVTQSSRYLVKRTGEKVFLECVQDMDHENMFWYRQDPGLGLRLIYFSYDVKMKEKGDIPEGYSVSREKKERFSLILESASTNQTSMYLCASSSHSGNTIYFGEGSWLTVV.

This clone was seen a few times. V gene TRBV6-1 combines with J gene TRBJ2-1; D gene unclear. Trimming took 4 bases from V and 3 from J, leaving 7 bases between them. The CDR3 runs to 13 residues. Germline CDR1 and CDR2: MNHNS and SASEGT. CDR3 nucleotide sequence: TGTGCCAGCAGTGTTTTGGTCTACAATGAGCAGTTCTTC. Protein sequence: CASSVLVYNEQFF.

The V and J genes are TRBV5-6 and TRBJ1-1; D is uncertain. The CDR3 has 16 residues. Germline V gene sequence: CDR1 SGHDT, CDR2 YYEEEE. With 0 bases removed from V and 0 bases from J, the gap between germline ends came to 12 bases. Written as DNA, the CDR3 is TGTGCCAGCAGCTTGGGTTCTTTTATTATGAACACTGAAGCTTTCTTT. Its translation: CASSLGSFIMNTEAFF.

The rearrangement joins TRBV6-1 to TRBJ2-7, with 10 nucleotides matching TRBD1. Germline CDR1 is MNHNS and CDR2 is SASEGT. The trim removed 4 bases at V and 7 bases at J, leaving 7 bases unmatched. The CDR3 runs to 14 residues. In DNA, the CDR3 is TGTGCCAGCAGTGTGGACAGGGGGTGGATGGAGCAGTACTTC. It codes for CASSVDRGWMEQYF.

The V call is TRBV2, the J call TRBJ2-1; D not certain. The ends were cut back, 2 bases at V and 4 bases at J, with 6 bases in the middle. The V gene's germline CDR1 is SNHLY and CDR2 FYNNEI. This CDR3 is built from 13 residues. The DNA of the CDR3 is TGTGCCAGCAGTGAATCAGGATACAATGAGCAGTTCTTC. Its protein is CASSESGYNEQFF.

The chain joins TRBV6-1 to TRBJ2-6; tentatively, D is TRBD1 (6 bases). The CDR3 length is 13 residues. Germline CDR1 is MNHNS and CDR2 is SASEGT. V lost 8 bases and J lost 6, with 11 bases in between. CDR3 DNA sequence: TGTGCCAGCGACAGGCTGGAGGCCAACGTCCTGACTTTC. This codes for CASDRLEANVLTF.

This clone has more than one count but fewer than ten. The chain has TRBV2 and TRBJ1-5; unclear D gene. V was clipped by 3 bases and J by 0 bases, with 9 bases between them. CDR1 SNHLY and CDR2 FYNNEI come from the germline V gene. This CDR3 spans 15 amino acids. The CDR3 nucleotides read TGTGCCAGCAGTGAGCACAGAAATAGCAATCAGCCCCAGCATTTT. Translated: CASSEHRNSNQPQHF.

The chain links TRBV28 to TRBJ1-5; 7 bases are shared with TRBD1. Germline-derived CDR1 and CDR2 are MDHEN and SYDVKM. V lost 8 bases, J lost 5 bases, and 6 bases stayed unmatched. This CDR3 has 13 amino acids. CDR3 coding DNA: TGTGCCAGCTCGACAGGGCCGGATCAGCCCCAGCATTTT. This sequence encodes CASSTGPDQPQHF.

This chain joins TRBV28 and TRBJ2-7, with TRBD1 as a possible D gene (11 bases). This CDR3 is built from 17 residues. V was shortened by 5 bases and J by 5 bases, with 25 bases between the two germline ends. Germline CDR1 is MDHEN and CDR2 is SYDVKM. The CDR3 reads CASSGQGATSGKDEQYF. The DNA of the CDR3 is TGTGCCAGCAGTGGACAGGGGGCAACTAGCGGGAAGGACGAGCAGTACTTC.

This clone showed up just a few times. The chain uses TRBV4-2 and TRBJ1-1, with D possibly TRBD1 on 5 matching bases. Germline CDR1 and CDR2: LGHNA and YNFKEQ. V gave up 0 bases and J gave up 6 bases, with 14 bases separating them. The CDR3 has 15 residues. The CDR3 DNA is TGTGCCAGCAGCCAAGATCTTGGCAGGGCGCCTGAAGCTTTCTTT. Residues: CASSQDLGRAPEAFF.

Here the CDR3 reads CASSLATGGGPYEQYF. CDR3 DNA: TGTGCCAGCAGCTTGGCGACTGGGGGAGGGCCATACGAGCAGTACTTC. V usage is TRBV5-5 and J usage is TRBJ2-7, with 7 bases identical to TRBD2. CDR1 SGHKS and CDR2 YYEKEE come from the germline V gene (reference sequence). V lost 0 bases, J lost 4 bases, and 10 bases stayed unmatched. The CDR3 is made up of 16 amino acids.

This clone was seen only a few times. CDR3 sequence: CASSMGQRDGYTF. Here the CDR3 DNA reads TGTGCCAGCAGTATGGGACAGCGAGATGGCTACACCTTC. V gene TRBV2 combines with J gene TRBJ1-2; 7 bases match TRBD1. The CDR3 loop spans 13 amino acids. The trim removed 5 bases at V and 6 bases at J, leaving 6 bases unmatched. The V gene's germline CDR1 is SNHLY and CDR2 FYNNEI.

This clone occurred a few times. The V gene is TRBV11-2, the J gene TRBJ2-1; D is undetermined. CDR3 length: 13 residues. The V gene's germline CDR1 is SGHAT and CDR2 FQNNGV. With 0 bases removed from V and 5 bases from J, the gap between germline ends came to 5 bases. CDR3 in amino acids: CASSLEYNNEQFF. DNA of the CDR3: TGTGCCAGCAGCTTAGAGTACAACAATGAGCAGTTCTTC.

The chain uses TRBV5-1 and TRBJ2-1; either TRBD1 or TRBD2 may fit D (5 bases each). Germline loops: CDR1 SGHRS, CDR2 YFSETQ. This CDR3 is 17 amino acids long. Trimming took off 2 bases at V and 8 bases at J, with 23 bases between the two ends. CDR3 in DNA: TGCGCCAGCAGCTTCCCAGACCGGGACCCCACGGCGGATGAGCAGTTCTTC. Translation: CASSFPDRDPTADEQFF. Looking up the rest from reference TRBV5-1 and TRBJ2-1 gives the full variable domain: KAGVTQTPRYLIKTRGQQVTLSCSPISGHRSVSWYQQTPGQGLQFLFEYFSETQRNKGNFPGRFSGRQFSNSRSEMNVSTLELGDSALYLCASSFPDRDPTADEQFFGPGTRLTVL.

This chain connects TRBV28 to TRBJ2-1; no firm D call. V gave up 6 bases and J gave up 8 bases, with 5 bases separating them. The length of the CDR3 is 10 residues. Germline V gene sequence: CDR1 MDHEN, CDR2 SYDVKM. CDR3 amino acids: CASSRHEQFF. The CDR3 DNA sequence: TGTGCCAGCAGCCGACATGAGCAGTTCTTC.

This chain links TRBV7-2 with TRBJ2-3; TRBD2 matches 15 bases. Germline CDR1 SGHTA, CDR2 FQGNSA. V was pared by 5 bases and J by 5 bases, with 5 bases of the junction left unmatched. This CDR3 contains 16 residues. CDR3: CASSSGTSGRRDTQYF. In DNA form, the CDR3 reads TGTGCCAGCAGCAGCGGGACTAGCGGGAGGAGAGATACGCAGTATTTT.

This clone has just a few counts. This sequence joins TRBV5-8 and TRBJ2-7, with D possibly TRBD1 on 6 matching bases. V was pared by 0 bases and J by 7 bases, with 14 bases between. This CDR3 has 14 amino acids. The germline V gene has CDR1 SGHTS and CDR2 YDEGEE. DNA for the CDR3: TGTGCCAGCAGCTTGGGGTCAGGGGAAATGGAGCAGTACTTC. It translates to CASSLGSGEMEQYF.

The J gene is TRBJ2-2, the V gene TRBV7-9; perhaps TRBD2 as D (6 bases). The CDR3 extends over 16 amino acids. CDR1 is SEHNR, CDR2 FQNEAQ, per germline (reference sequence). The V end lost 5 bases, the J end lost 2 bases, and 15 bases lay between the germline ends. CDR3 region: CASSPHGGANTGELFF. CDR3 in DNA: TGTGCCAGCAGCCCGCATGGCGGGGCTAACACCGGGGAGCTGTTTTTT.

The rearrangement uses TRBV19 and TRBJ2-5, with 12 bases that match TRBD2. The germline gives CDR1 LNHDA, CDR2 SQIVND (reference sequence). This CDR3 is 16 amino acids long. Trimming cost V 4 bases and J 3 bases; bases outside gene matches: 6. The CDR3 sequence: CASSKPLAGGEETQYF. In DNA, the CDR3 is TGTGCCAGTAGTAAGCCACTAGCGGGAGGAGAAGAGACCCAGTACTTC.

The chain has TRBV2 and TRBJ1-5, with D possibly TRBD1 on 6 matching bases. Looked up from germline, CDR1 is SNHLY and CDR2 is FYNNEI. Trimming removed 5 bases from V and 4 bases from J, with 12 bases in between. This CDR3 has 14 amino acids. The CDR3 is CASSTGMTNQPQHF. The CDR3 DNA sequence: TGTGCCAGCAGTACAGGGATGACAAATCAGCCCCAGCATTTT.

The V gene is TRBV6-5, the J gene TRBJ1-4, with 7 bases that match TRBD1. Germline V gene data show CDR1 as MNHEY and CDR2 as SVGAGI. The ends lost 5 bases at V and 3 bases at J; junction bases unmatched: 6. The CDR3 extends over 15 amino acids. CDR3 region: CASSRSGQSNEKLFF. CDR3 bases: TGTGCCAGCAGTCGTTCGGGACAGTCTAATGAAAAACTGTTTTTT.

The CDR3 sequence: CASSMILAGNTGELFF. As DNA, the CDR3 is TGTGCCAGTAGTATGATCCTAGCAGGAAACACCGGGGAGCTGTTTTTT. The chain combines TRBV19 with TRBJ2-2; possible D gene TRBD2, 5 bases. V was cut by 3 bases and J by 2 bases, with 13 bases left in between. Germline V CDR1 and CDR2: LNHDA, SQIVND (reference sequence). CDR3 length equals 16 residues.

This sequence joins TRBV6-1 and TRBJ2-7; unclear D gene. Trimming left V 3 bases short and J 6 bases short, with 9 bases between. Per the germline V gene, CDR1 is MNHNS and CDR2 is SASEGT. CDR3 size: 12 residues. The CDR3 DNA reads TGTGCCAGCAGTGATGGGCCCGGCGAGCAGTACTTC. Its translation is CASSDGPGEQYF.

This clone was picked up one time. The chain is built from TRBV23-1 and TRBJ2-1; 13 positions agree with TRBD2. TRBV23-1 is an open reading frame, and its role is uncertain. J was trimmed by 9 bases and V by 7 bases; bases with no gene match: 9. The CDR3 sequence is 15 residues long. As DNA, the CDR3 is TGCGCCAGCACCCCGGGACTAGCGGGATTTGTTGAGCAGTTCTTC. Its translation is CASTPGLAGFVEQFF.